This passage covers 23 T cell receptor beta chains from one sample sequenced in a study of OX40 agonist ivuxolimab in advanced cancers. Data came from immunoSEQ multiplex PCR; TCRdb stores just in-frame clones and leaves some out. The table lists some 80,000 clones, 65% to 85% of them singletons. This specimen was CD4+ or CD8+ T cells sorted from blood, taken in a trial of the OX40 agonist ivuxolimab. The receptors derive from an adult with an advanced solid tumor such as melanoma, head and neck, liver or kidney cancer.

The chain carries TRBV18 and TRBJ1-1; D is perhaps TRBD1 (6 bases). The CDR3 totals 16 residues. CDR1 KGHSH and CDR2 LQKENI come from the germline V gene. Deletions cut 2 bases from V and 3 bases from J, with 16 bases between. CDR3 nucleotides: TGTGCCAGCTCACCAGTCAACAGGGCTAGGGACACTGAAGCTTTCTTT. It encodes CASSPVNRARDTEAFF. Based on the CDR3 plus reference TRBV18 and TRBJ1-1, the full variable domain is NAGVMQNPRHLVRRRGQEARLRCSPMKGHSHVYWYRQLPEEGLKFMVYLQKENIIDESGMPKERFSAEFPKEGPSILRIQQVVRGDSAAYFCASSPVNRARDTEAFFGQGTRLTVV.

The sample holds one count of this clone. The genes are TRBV5-1 and TRBJ1-2; D not resolved. The germline CDR1 and CDR2 sequences are SGHRS and YFSETQ. The germline V and J ends were trimmed by 0 bases and 6 bases, with 6 bases remaining between them. The CDR3 spans 12 residues. The CDR3 sequence is CASSLVGNGYTF. As DNA, the CDR3 is TGCGCCAGCAGCTTGGTCGGTAATGGCTACACCTTC. Supplemented by reference TRBV5-1 and TRBJ1-2, the full variable domain reads KAGVTQTPRYLIKTRGQQVTLSCSPISGHRSVSWYQQTPGQGLQFLFEYFSETQRNKGNFPGRFSGRQFSNSRSEMNVSTLELGDSALYLCASSLVGNGYTFGSGTRLTVV.

The chain uses TRBV30 and TRBJ1-5; TRBD1 aligns across 7 bases. The CDR3 runs to 17 residues. J was trimmed by 7 bases and V by 0 bases; bases with no gene match: 15. Germline lookup yields CDR1 GTSNPN and CDR2 SVGIG (reference sequence). CDR3 bases: TGTGCCTGGAGTGTACGGTCTCCTTTGAGGGGGCGCCAGCCCCAGCATTTT. This sequence encodes CAWSVRSPLRGRQPQHF.

The J gene is TRBJ2-3, the V gene TRBV16; D is undetermined. From germline, CDR1 is KGHSY and CDR2 FQNENV. Deletions cut 2 bases from V and 6 bases from J, with 3 bases between. This CDR3 is 11 amino acids long. CDR3 residues: CASSQVDTQYF. In nucleotides, the CDR3 is TGTGCCAGCAGCCAAGTCGATACGCAGTATTTT.

The genes are TRBV11-3 and TRBJ1-2; D ambiguous. The CDR3 covers 12 residues. Germline CDR1 is SGHNT and CDR2 is YENEEA. V was pared by 3 bases and J by 7 bases, with 9 bases between. The CDR3 protein is CASSFPGGGYTF. The CDR3 region has the DNA TGTGCCAGCAGCTTCCCCGGTGGTGGCTACACCTTC. The full variable domain, completed using reference TRBV11-3 and TRBJ1-2, is EAGVVQSPRYKIIEKKQPVAFWCNPISGHNTLYWYLQNLGQGPELLIRYENEEAVDDSQLPKDRFSAERLKGVDSTLKIQPAELGDSAVYLCASSFPGGGYTFGSGTRLTVV.

The chain uses TRBV11-1 and TRBJ2-3, with 10 bases that match TRBD2. With 5 bases clipped from V and 7 bases from J, the junction kept 12 bases outside the gene matches. Germline V gene lookup returns CDR1 SGHAT and CDR2 FQDESV (reference sequence). This CDR3 is built from 16 residues. In DNA form, the CDR3 reads TGTGCCAGCAGCCTCTCCCTAGCGGGAGTGCTAAATACGCAGTATTTT. Protein product: CASSLSLAGVLNTQYF.

The V gene is TRBV7-9, the J gene TRBJ1-5; D might be TRBD1 (6 bases). Trimming left V 5 bases short and J 0 bases short, with 20 bases between. This CDR3 is built from 18 residues. Germline V gives CDR1 SEHNR, CDR2 FQNEAQ (reference sequence). This CDR3 reads CASSNETGKLVSNQPQHF. DNA of the CDR3: TGTGCCAGCAGCAACGAAACAGGGAAGTTAGTTAGCAATCAGCCCCAGCATTTT.

The chain employs TRBV5-6 and TRBJ1-5; D gene unclear. From germline, CDR1 is SGHDT and CDR2 YYEEEE. The length of the CDR3 is 13 residues. The germline V and J ends were trimmed by 1 base and 3 bases, with 5 bases remaining between them. The CDR3 here is CASSLSPNQPQHF. The DNA for the CDR3 is TGTGCCAGCAGCTTGTCTCCCAATCAGCCCCAGCATTTT.

The count of this clone is one. CDR3 sequence: CASSRGPEAFF. The CDR3 region has the DNA TGTGCCAGCAGCCGGGGACCGGAAGCTTTCTTT. The chain has TRBV7-9 and TRBJ1-1; tentative D call: TRBD1 (5 bases). Trimming cost V 5 bases and J 8 bases, with 9 bases left between them. The germline V gene has CDR1 SEHNR and CDR2 FQNEAQ (reference sequence). This CDR3 spans 11 amino acids.

The CDR3 loop reads CASSAGPQNTEAFF. The CDR3 DNA reads as TGTGCCAGCAGCGCGGGACCTCAGAACACTGAAGCTTTCTTT. V gene TRBV5-5 combines with J gene TRBJ1-1, with D possibly TRBD1 on 5 matching bases. CDR1 and CDR2 from the germline V gene are SGHKS and YYEKEE (reference sequence). V gave up 4 bases and J gave up 1 base, with 11 bases separating them. The length of the CDR3 is 14 residues. The full variable domain, completed using reference TRBV5-5 and TRBJ1-1, is DAGVTQSPTHLIKTRGQQVTLRCSPISGHKSVSWYQQVLGQGPQFIFQYYEKEERGRGNFPDRFSARQFPNYSSELNVNALLLGDSALYLCASSAGPQNTEAFFGQGTRLTVV.

The CDR3 bases are TGTGCCTGGAGTGTTAAGGGGGGCAAAATAGCCGGGGAGCTGTTTTTT. Translating it yields CAWSVKGGKIAGELFF. The chain uses TRBV30 and TRBJ2-2; D possibly uses TRBD1 or TRBD2 (6 bases each). Germline CDR1 GTSNPN, CDR2 SVGIG (reference sequence). The CDR3 covers 16 residues. The V gene lost 0 bases and the J gene lost 6 bases, with 17 bases spanning the gap.

The count of this clone is one. The chain joins TRBV19 to TRBJ1-4; D remains unclear. The CDR3 has 16 amino acids. V was cut by 3 bases and J by 0 bases, with 11 bases left in between. The germline CDR1 and CDR2 sequences are LNHDA and SQIVND (reference sequence). CDR3 DNA sequence: TGTGCCAGTAGTATGCGTCCTCAGTCAACTAATGAAAAACTGTTTTTT. This gives the protein CASSMRPQSTNEKLFF.

In the case of this clone: The junction does not match germline at one end; this may be a read error. The chain links TRBV20-1 to TRBJ2-7; 7 bases line up with TRBD2. Germline V lookup: CDR1 DFQATT, CDR2 SNEGSKA (reference sequence). CDR3 length equals 8 residues. DNA for the CDR3: TGCAGTGCTACCGCGGGGGACTTC. It translates to CSATAGDF.

This clone occurred a few times. V and J are TRBV13 and TRBJ2-7; D is tentatively TRBD1 or TRBD2 (5 bases each). Germline lookup yields CDR1 PRHDT and CDR2 FYEKMQ (reference sequence). There are 14 residues in the CDR3. Trimming took 5 bases from V and 2 from J, leaving 13 bases between them. CDR3 residues: CASSSSGTTYEQYF. CDR3 sequence (DNA): TGTGCCAGCAGCAGCTCCGGGACCACCTACGAGCAGTACTTC.

This rearrangement joins TRBV10-3 to TRBJ2-7, with 10 nucleotides matching TRBD1. The CDR3 contains 14 residues. With 4 bases clipped from V and 3 bases from J, the junction kept 3 bases outside the gene matches. Germline loops: CDR1 ENHRY, CDR2 SYGVKD. The DNA for the CDR3 is TGTGCCATCAGTGGGGGACAGGGGAGCTACGAGCAGTACTTC. Residues: CAISGGQGSYEQYF.

This CDR3 reads CASSPTGTGGYEQYF. For the CDR3, the DNA is TGTGCCAGCAGCCCCACCGGGACAGGCGGATACGAGCAGTACTTC. V and J are TRBV21-1 and TRBJ2-7; the table's D call, TRBD1, was not checked against the DNA. TRBV21-1 is recorded as a pseudogene. The CDR3 contains 15 residues.

This clone was detected only a few times. The CDR3 sequence: CASGRQGAIQPQHF. DNA for the CDR3: TGTGCTAGTGGAAGGCAGGGGGCTATTCAGCCCCAGCATTTT. V and J are TRBV12-5 and TRBJ1-5; TRBD1 matches 8 bases. Germline CDR1 is LGHNT and CDR2 is FRNRAP. The CDR3 totals 14 residues. With V trimmed by 6 bases and J by 6 bases, 7 bases remained unmatched.

Here the CDR3 reads CASSAQGNGYTF. CDR3 sequence (DNA): TGTGCCAGCAGCGCCCAAGGGAATGGCTACACCTTC. V gene TRBV6-5 combines with J gene TRBJ1-2; D unresolved. The CDR3 is 12 amino acids. The V and J ends lost 6 bases and 6 bases respectively, with 11 bases between them. Per germline, CDR1 MNHEY and CDR2 SVGAGI.

V and J are TRBV4-3 and TRBJ2-5, with D perhaps TRBD1 (7 bases). V lost 3 bases to trimming and J lost 5 bases, with 19 bases between them. The CDR3 sequence is 16 residues long. Germline assignment: CDR1 LGHNA and CDR2 YSLEER. The CDR3 coding sequence is TGCGCCAGCAGCCAGGGGGGCGTAGGCAGGGGGGAGACCCAGTACTTC. The encoded protein is CASSQGGVGRGETQYF.

This clone appeared a few times. The V call is TRBV9, the J call TRBJ2-3; 8 nucleotides agree with TRBD2. This CDR3 comprises 16 residues. Per germline, CDR1 SGDLS and CDR2 YYNGEE. V shed 2 bases, J shed 5 bases, and the junction held 10 bases outside the gene matches. The CDR3 DNA sequence: TGTGCCAGCAGCGTGGGACTAGTGGGGGAAGGAGATACGCAGTATTTT. This translates into CASSVGLVGEGDTQYF.

This clone is a singleton in its sample. The chain combines TRBV5-4 with TRBJ2-1; 8 bases fit TRBD2. Germline V lookup: CDR1 SGHNT, CDR2 YYREEE (reference sequence). V was clipped by 4 bases and J by 6 bases; unmatched bases: 6. The CDR3 is 14 amino acids. This chain's CDR3 is CASSPLAGLNEQFF. The CDR3 nucleotides are TGTGCCAGCAGCCCCTTAGCGGGGCTCAATGAGCAGTTCTTC.

The chain couples TRBV5-1 to TRBJ1-1; D gene ambiguous. Trimming removed 6 bases at V and 1 base at J, with 13 bases between. Germline V gives CDR1 SGHRS, CDR2 YFSETQ. The CDR3 length is 14 residues. In nucleotides, the CDR3 is TGCGCCAGCAATCCCGGGCCCTCGAACACTGAAGCTTTCTTT. Residues: CASNPGPSNTEAFF. The variable domain in full, completed from reference TRBV5-1 and TRBJ1-1, reads KAGVTQTPRYLIKTRGQQVTLSCSPISGHRSVSWYQQTPGQGLQFLFEYFSETQRNKGNFPGRFSGRQFSNSRSEMNVSTLELGDSALYLCASNPGPSNTEAFFGQGTRLTVV.

The chain uses TRBV18 and TRBJ1-5, with 7 bases that match TRBD1. Germline trimming cut 5 bases from V and 6 bases from J; bases unmatched to any gene: 4. This CDR3 comprises 13 residues. The germline CDR1 and CDR2 sequences are KGHSH and LQKENI. The CDR3 sequence: CASSTGVSQPQHF. The CDR3 region has the DNA TGTGCCAGCTCAACAGGGGTAAGTCAGCCCCAGCATTTT.